This TCR beta chain was observed in a study of early T cells in non-severe SARS-CoV-2 infection. TCRdb independently ran MiXCR on the 5' RACE reads; one entry per CDR3 protein. This table holds 50,000 to 60,000 distinct CDR3 sequences, approximately 10% found once. The receptor was isolated from an adult who was a healthcare worker with PCR-confirmed SARS-CoV-2 infection or an uninfected control (not recorded which). The sequenced sample was whole blood.

CDR3 region: CASSLFRNNEQFF. CDR3 DNA: TGTGCCAGCAGCTTATTCAGAAACAATGAGCAGTTCTTC. J is TRBJ2-1 and V is TRBV11-2; no clear D. The CDR3 loop spans 13 amino acids. V was trimmed by 2 bases and J by 5 bases, leaving 7 bases between them. From germline, CDR1 is SGHAT and CDR2 FQNNGV.